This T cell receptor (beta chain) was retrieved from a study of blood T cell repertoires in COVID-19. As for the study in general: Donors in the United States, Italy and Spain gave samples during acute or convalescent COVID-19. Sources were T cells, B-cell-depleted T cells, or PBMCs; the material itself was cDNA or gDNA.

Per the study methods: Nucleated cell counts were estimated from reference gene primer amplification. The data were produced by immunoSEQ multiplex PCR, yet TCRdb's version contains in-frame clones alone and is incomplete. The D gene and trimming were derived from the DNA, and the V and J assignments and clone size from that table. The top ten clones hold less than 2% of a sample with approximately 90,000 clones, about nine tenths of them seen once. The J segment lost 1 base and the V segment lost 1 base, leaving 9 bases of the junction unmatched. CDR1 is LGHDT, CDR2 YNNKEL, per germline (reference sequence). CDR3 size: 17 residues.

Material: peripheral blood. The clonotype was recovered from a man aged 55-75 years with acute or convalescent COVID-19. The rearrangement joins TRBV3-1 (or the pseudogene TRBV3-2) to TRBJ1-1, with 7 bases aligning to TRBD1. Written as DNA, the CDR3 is TGTGCCAGCAGCCAAGTCTGGAGGGGGCGGGAGAACACTGAAGCTTTCTTT. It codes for CASSQVWRGRENTEAFF.